This T cell receptor beta chain was obtained from a study of follicular helper T cells after annual influenza vaccination. Measured with immunoSEQ multiplex PCR; TCRdb has only the in-frame clones, and not every one. The data show approximately 12,000 clones, approximately 80% seen once. The germline V gene has CDR1 SGHRS and CDR2 YFSETQ. This CDR3 is 14 amino acids long. Trimming removed 2 bases from V and 3 bases from J, with 11 bases in between. Noted time point: 2015-2016 season, pre-vaccination. Non-naive CD4+CXCR5+PD-1+ cTfh were sorted into ICOS+CD38+ and ICOS-CD38- fractions. This clonotype originated in an adult who received the influenza vaccine. This rearrangement joins TRBV5-1 to TRBJ1-1; a weak D match, TRBD1 (5 bases). Sequenced here: CXCR5+ CD38- circulating T follicular helper cells from blood, sampled on the day of influenza vaccination. The subset denotes: circulating Tfh, non-naive CD4+CXCR5+PD-1+ (ICOS+CD38+ or ICOS-CD38-). The DNA for the CDR3 is TGCGCCAGCAGCTTCTCACGGGGGGACACTGAAGCTTTCTTT. The encoded protein is CASSFSRGDTEAFF.